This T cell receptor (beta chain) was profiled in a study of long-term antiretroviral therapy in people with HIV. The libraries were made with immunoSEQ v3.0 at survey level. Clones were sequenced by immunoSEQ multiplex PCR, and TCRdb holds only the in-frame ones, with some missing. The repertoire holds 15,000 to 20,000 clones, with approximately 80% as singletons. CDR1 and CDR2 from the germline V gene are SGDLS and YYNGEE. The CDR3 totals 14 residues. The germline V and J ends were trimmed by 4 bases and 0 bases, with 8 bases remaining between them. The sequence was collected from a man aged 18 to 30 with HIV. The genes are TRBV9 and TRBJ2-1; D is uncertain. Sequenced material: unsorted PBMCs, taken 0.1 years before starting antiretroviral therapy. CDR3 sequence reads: CASSLRLSYNEQFF. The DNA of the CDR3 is TGTGCCAGCAGCCTCCGCCTCTCCTACAATGAGCAGTTCTTC.